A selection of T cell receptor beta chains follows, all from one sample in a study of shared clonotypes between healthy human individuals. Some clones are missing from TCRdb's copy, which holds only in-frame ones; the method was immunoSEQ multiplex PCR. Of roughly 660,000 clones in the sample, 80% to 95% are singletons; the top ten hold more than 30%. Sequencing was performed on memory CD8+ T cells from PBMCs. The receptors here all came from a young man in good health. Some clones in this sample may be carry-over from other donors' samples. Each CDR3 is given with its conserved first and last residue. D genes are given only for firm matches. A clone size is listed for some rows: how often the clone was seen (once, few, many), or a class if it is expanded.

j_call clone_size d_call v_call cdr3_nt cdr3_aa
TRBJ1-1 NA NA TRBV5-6 TGTGCCAGCAGCCGGACCAAGGAAGCTTTCTTT CASSRTKEAFF
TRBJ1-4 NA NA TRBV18 TGTGCCAGCTCACCAAACAAAGGGGCAACTAATGAAAAACTGTTTTTT CASSPNKGATNEKLFF
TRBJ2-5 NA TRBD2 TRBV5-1 TGCGCCAGCACGGATACGGGACTAGCGGGACAAGAGACCCAGTACTTC CASTDTGLAGQETQYF
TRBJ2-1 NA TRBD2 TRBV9 TGTGCCAGCAGCGTAGGTCTAGCGGGAGGCTATGAGCAGTTCTTC CASSVGLAGGYEQFF
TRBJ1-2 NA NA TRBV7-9 TGTGCCAGCAGCCACGGGACATTAGACTATGGCTACACCTTC CASSHGTLDYGYTF
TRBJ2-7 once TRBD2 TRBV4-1 TGCGCCAGCAGCCAAATGGGGGCTAGCGGGAGAAACGAGCAGTACTTC CASSQMGASGRNEQYF
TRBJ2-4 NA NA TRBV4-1 TGCGCCAGCAGCCTCCTGACTAGGGGGGGTTTTCAGTACTTC CASSLLTRGGFQYF
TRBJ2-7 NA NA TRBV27 TGTGCCAGCAGTTCACCCCGAAGAGACAGGACGGCCTACGAGCAGTACTTC CASSSPRRDRTAYEQYF
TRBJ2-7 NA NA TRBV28 TGTGCCAGCAGCCCGTCCCCACACAGGGGGGGAGACTACGAGCAGTACTTC CASSPSPHRGGDYEQYF
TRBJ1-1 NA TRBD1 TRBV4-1 TGCGCCAGCAGCGATATAGGGACAGCGAACACTGAAGCTTTCTTT CASSDIGTANTEAFF
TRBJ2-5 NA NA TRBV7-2 TGTGCCAGCAGCTTACTAGCGACGAAGACCCAGTACTTC CASSLLATKTQYF
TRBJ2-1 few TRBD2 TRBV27 TGTGCCAGCAAGCCGGGACTAGCGGGGAACAATGAGCAGTTCTTC CASKPGLAGNNEQFF
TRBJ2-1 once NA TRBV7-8 TGTGCCAGCAGCTTAGGCCTGCTCGGGGCCTACAATGAGCAGTTCTTC CASSLGLLGAYNEQFF
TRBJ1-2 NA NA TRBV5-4 TGTGCCAGCAGCTTGTGGGCAGAACTCAACTATGGCTACACCTTC CASSLWAELNYGYTF
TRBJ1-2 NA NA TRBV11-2 TGTGCCAGCAGATACCCAGGAGCTTATGGCTACACCTTC CASRYPGAYGYTF
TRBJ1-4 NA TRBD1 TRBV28 TGTGCCAGCAGAAACAGGGGGAGGACGGAAAAACTGTTTTTT CASRNRGRTEKLFF
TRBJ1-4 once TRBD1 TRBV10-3 TGTGCCATCAGCCACGGGACAGCCTCTACCGAAAAACTGTTTTTT CAISHGTASTEKLFF
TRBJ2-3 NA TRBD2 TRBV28 TGTGCCAGCAGTTTCGGTAGCGGGAGGGCCGGGGATACGCAGTATTTT CASSFGSGRAGDTQYF
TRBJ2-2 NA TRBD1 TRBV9 TGTGCCAGCAGCGCGGGTACAGGGGTCACCGGGGAGCTGTTTTTT CASSAGTGVTGELFF
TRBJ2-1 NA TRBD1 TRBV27 TGTGCCAGCAGTTCCTACAGGGGCCGGAATGGCAATGAGCAGTTCTTC CASSSYRGRNGNEQFF
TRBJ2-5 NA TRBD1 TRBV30 TGTGCCTGGAGTGAGACAGGGGAGACCCAGTACTTC CAWSETGETQYF
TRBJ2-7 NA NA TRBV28 TGTGCCAGCAGTTTTATGGGACTTCAGTACTTC CASSFMGLQYF
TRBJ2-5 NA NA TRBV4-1 TGCGCCAGCAGCCAACCGGAGGTACACCAAGAGACCCAGTACTTC CASSQPEVHQETQYF
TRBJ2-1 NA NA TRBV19 TGTGCCAGTAGTACCCACAGGAACAATGAGCAGTTCTTC CASSTHRNNEQFF
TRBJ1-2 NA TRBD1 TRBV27 TGTGCCAGCAGCTCCCGGACAGGGGGAGGATTCGGCTACACCTTC CASSSRTGGGFGYTF
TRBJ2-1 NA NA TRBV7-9 TGTGCCAGCAGCTTAGTACCTGGGACTCCGAATGAGCAGTTCTTC CASSLVPGTPNEQFF
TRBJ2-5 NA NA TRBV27 TGTGCCAGCAGTCCGCGCCCGAGCCACCAAGAGACCCAGTACTTC CASSPRPSHQETQYF
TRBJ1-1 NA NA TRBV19 TGTGCCAGTAGTATAGAGGGGGGACCGACAGCCTACACTGAAGCTTTCTTT CASSIEGGPTAYTEAFF
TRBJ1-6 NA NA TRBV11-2 TGTGCCAGCAGCTTAGAGAGTGGCCAGTTTAGTTCACCCCTCCACTTT CASSLESGQFSSPLHF
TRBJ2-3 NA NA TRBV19 TGTGCCAGTAGTATTCCCACCCCCGGACCAGATACGCAGTATTTT CASSIPTPGPDTQYF
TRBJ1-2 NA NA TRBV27 TGTGCCACCTTAGGGAGGGGGTCTTATGGCTACACCTTC CATLGRGSYGYTF
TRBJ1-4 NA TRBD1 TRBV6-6 TGTGCCAGCAGTCCAACCGGGACAGGGGGCGGTAAACTGTTTTTT CASSPTGTGGGKLFF
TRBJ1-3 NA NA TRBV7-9 TGTGCCAGCAGCCTCGGAGGAAACACCATATATTTT CASSLGGNTIYF
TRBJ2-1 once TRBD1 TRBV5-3 TGTGCCAGAAGCTTGTTTCACCCGGGACAGTACTACAATGAGCAGTTCTTC CARSLFHPGQYYNEQFF
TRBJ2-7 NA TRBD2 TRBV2 TGTGCCAGCAGTGTATATAGCGGGAGCTCCTACGAGCAGTACTTC CASSVYSGSSYEQYF
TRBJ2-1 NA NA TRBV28 TGTGCCAGCCGTTGGGGCAATGAGCAGTTCTTC CASRWGNEQFF
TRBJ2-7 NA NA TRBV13 TGTGCCAGCAGCTCCGGACGGGGCCAGCAGTACTTC CASSSGRGQQYF
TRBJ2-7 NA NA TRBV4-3 TGCGCCAGCAGCCAATTGCTCACTCGCGAGCAGTACTTC CASSQLLTREQYF
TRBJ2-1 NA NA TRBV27 TGTGCCAGCTGGTCCCGAGAGGGCCGTAACTCCTACAATGAGCAGTTCTTC CASWSREGRNSYNEQFF
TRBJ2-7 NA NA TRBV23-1 TGCGCCAGCAGTCATCGGCAATTTCCCCACGAGCAGTACTTC CASSHRQFPHEQYF